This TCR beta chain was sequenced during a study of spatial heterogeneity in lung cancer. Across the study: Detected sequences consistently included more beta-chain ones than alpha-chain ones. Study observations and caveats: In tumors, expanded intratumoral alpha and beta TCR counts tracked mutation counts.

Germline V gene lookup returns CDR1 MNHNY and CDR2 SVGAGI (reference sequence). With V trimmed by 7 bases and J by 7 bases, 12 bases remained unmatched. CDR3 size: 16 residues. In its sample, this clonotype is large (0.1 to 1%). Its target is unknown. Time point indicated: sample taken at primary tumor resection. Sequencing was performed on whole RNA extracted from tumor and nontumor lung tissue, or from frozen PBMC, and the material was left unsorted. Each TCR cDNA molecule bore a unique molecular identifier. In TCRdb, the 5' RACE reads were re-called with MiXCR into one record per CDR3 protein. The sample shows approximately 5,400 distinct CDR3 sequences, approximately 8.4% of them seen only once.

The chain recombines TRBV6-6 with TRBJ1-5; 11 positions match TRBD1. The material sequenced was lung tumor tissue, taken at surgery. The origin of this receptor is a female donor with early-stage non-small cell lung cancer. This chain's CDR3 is CASIDRDRGIGQPQHF. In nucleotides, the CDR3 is TGTGCCAGCATCGACAGGGACAGGGGGATTGGACAGCCCCAGCATTTT.